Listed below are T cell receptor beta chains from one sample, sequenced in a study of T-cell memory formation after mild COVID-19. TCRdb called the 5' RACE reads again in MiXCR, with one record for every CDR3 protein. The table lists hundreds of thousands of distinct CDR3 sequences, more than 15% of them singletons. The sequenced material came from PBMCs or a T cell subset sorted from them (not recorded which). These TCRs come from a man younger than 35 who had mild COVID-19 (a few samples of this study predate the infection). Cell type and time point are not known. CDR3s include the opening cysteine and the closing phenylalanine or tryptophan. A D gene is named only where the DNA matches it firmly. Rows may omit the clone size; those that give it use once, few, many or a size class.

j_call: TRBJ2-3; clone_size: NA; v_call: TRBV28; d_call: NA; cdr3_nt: TGTGCCAGCAGTTTAGTTGGGACTAGCACAGATACGCAGTATTTT; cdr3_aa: CASSLVGTSTDTQYF
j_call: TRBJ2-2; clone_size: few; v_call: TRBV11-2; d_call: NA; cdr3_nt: TGTGCCAGCAGCTTATTTAGGGGAGCCGGGGAGCTGTTTTTT; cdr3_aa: CASSLFRGAGELFF
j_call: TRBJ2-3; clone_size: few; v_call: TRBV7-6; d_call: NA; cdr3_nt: TGTGCCAGCAGCTTACGCGGGGCAAACACAGATACGCAGTATTTT; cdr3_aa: CASSLRGANTDTQYF
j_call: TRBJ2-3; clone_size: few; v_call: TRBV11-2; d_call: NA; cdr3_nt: TGTGCCAGCAGCTTAGTTGCGGGGAGGATTAGGGATACGCAGTATTTT; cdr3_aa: CASSLVAGRIRDTQYF
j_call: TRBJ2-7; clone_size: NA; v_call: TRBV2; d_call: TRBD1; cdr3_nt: TGTGCCAGCCGGGACAGGGTCTACGAGCAGTACTTC; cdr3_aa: CASRDRVYEQYF
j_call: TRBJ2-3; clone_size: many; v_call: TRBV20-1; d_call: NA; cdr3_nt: TGCAGTGCTAGAGACAGTACGCAGTATTTT; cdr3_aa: CSARDSTQYF
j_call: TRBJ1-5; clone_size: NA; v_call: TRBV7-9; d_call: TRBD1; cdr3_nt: TGTGCCAGCAGCCCTCAAGACAGGGTTAGCAATCAGCCCCAGCATTTT; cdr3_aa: CASSPQDRVSNQPQHF
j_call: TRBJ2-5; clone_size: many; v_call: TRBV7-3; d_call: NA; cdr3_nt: TGTGCCAGCAGCTACCAGGGAAGCGGAGAGACCCAGTACTTC; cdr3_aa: CASSYQGSGETQYF
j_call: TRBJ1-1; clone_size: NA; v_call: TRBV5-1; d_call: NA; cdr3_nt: TGCGCCAGGAGGGACCGGAACACTGAAGATTTCTTT; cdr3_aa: CARRDRNTEDFF
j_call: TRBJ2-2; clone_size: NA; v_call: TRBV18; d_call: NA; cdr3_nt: TGTGCCAGCTCATCATCGGACACCGGGGAGCTGTTTTTT; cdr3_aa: CASSSSDTGELFF
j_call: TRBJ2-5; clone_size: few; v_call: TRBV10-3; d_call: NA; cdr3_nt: TGTGCCATCAGTGGTCAGGCCCCGCGGGAGACCCAGTACTTC; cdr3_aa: CAISGQAPRETQYF
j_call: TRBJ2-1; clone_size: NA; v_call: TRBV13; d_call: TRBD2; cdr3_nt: TGTGCCAGCAGCTCCGGACTAGCGGGGGTCAATGAGCAGTTCTTC; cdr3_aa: CASSSGLAGVNEQFF
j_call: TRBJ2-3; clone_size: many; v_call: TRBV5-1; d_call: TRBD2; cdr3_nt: TGCGCCAGCAGGGATAGCGGGGGATTTGGCACAGATACGCAGTATTTT; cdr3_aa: CASRDSGGFGTDTQYF
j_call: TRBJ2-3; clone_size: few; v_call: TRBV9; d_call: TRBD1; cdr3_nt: TGTGCCAGCAGAAAGACAGGGGCCAGCACAGATACGCAGTATTTT; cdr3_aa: CASRKTGASTDTQYF
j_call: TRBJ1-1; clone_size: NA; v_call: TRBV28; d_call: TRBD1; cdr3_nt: TGTGCCAGCAATAATCCGGGACAGGGAGCTTTCTTT; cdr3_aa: CASNNPGQGAFF
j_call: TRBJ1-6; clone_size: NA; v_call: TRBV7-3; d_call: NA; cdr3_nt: TGTGCCAGCAGCTCTACGGGACGCGGATCACCCCTCCACTTT; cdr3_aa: CASSSTGRGSPLHF
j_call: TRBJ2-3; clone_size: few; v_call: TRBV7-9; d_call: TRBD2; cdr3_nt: TGTGCCAGCAGCTCCACGGGACTAGCGGGGGCAGATACGCAGTATTTT; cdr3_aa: CASSSTGLAGADTQYF
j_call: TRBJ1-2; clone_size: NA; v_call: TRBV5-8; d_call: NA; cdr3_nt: TGTGCCAGCAGCTTGGAGTTCAGCTTAAGGGGTGGCTACACCTTC; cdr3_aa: CASSLEFSLRGGYTF
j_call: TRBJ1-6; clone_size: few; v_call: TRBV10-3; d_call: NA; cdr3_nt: TGTGCCATCAGTGTAGGGCAGTTTTATAATTCACCCCTCCACTTT; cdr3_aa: CAISVGQFYNSPLHF
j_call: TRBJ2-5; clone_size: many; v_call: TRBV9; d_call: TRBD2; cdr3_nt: TGTGCCAGCAGCGGGGGAGGGCAAGAGACCCAGTACTTC; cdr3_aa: CASSGGGQETQYF
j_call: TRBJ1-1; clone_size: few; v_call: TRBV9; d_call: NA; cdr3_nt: TGTGCCAGCAGCGTAGTCGGTCGGGCGAACACTGAAGCTTTCTTT; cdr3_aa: CASSVVGRANTEAFF
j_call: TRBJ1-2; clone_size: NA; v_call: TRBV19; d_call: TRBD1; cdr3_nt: TGTGCCAGTAGTATCCCGGGACAGGGGTTATATGGCTACACCTTC; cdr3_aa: CASSIPGQGLYGYTF
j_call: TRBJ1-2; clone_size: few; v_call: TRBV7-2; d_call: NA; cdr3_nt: TGTGCCAGCAGCCCCTACCAGGGCGTGGAGGGCTACACCTTC; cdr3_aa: CASSPYQGVEGYTF
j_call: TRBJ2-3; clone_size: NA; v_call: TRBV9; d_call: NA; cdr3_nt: TGTGCCAGCAGCGTAGTACCAACCCACACAGATACGCAGTATTTT; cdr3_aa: CASSVVPTHTDTQYF
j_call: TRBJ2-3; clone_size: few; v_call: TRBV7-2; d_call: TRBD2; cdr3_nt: TGTGCCAGCAGCTTGGGGGCTAGCGGGGCCACAGATACGCAGTATTTT; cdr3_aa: CASSLGASGATDTQYF
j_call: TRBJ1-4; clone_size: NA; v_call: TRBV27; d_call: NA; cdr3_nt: TGTGCCAGCATGGGTGAAAAACTGTTTTTT; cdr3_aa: CASMGEKLFF
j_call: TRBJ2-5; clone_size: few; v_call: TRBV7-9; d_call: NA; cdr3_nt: TGTGCCAGCGCATACCCCCTCGAGACCCAGTACTTC; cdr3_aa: CASAYPLETQYF
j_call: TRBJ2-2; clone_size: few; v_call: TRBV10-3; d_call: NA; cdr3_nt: TGTGCCATCAGCCGGGACGAGAACACCGGGGAGCTGTTTTTT; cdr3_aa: CAISRDENTGELFF
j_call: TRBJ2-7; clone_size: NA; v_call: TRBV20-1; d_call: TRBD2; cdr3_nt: TGCAGTGCAACCGGGACTACCCCCTCCGACGAGCAGTACTTC; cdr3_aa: CSATGTTPSDEQYF
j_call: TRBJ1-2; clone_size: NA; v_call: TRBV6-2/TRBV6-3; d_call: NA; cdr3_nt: TGTGCCAGCAGTTCGTCGGGCGGTAATGGCTACACCTTC; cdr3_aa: CASSSSGGNGYTF
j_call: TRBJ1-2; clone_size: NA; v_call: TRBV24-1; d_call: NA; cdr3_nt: TGTGCCACCCCCCAGGGGCTCAACTATGGCTACACCTTC; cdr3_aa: CATPQGLNYGYTF
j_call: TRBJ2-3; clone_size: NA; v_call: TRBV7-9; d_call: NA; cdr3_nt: TGTGCCAGCAGCTGGCCTGGGAGCGGGCCCCGGGTTAGCACAGATACGCAGTATTTT; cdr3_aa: CASSWPGSGPRVSTDTQYF
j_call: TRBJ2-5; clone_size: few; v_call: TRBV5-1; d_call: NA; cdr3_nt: TGCGCCAGCAGCTTCGAGGGGCGCGGGGAGACCCAGTACTTC; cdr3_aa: CASSFEGRGETQYF
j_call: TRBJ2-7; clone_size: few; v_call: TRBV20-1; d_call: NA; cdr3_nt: TGCAGTGCTAGCCTGACTAGATCCTCCTACGAGCAGTACTTC; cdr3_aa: CSASLTRSSYEQYF
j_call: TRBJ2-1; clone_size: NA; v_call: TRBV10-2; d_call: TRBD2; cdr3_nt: TGCGCCAGCAGTGGGGGGACTAGCTATTACAATGAGCAGTTCTTC; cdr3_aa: CASSGGTSYYNEQFF
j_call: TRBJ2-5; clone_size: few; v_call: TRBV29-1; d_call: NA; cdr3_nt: TGCAGCGCAGAAACGACAGCACCCCAAGAGACCCAGTACTTC; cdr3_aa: CSAETTAPQETQYF
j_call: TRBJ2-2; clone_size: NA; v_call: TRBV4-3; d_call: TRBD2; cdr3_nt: TGCGCCAGCAGCAGGACTAGCGGAGCAAGCGGGGAGCTGTTTTTT; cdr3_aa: CASSRTSGASGELFF
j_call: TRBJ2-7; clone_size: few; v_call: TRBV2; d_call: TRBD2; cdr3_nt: TGTGCCGCCCAGTCGACTAGCGGGGCCCTGGGGGAGCAGTACTTC; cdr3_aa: CAAQSTSGALGEQYF
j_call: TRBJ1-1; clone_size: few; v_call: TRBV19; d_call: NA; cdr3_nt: TGTGCCAGTAGTATGGGGGACCTTTCTGAAGCTTTCTTT; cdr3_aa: CASSMGDLSEAFF
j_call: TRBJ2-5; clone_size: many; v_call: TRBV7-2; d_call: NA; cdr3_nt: TGTGCCAGCAGTTATCGTCGGGAGACCCAGTACTTC; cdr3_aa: CASSYRRETQYF
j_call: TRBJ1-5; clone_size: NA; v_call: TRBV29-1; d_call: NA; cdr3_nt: TGCAGCGTTTCGGACAGCTTTCAGCCCCAGCATTTT; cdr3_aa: CSVSDSFQPQHF